This T cell receptor beta chain was found in a study of cytomegalovirus exposure and HLA in healthy donors. Points from the study as a whole: Cytomegalovirus status was reportedly diagnosed by the classifier with high sensitivity and specificity.

This clone appeared a few times. Its antigen is undetermined. The CDR3 is 13 amino acids. Looked up from germline, CDR1 is MNHNY and CDR2 is SVGAGI (reference sequence). The V gene lost 2 bases and the J gene lost 6 bases, with 9 bases spanning the gap. The approximately 120-subject validation cohort, separate from the roughly 700-subject first cohort, included the donors. Produced via immunoSEQ multiplex PCR; TCRdb's table is partial and in-frame only. The table has under 200,000 clones, approximately 88% seen once. Source material: PBMCs. The genes are TRBV6-6 and TRBJ2-3, with no clear D. The receptor was derived from a man aged 18 to 30 in good health and CMV-seropositive. As DNA, the CDR3 is TGTGCCAGCAGTTACAGGAGTGCGGATACGCAGTATTTT. Translated, it gives CASSYRSADTQYF.